The 9 T cell receptor beta chains reported below all come from one sample, sequenced in a study of CD8 T cells in Susac syndrome (dated by TCRdb to about 2019). Library preparation employed the immunoSEQ multiplex PCR assay. RNA was extracted using the RNeasy kit, and roughly 0.5 to 1 microgram was reverse transcribed with random hexamers. The public reads were run again by TCRdb, first through fastp at Q25 and then through MiXCR, and only productive beta chains were kept. Identical CDR3 proteins give one entry, which carries the most common genes and DNA. A total of around 180,000 distinct CDR3 sequences appear in this sample, roughly 95% of them only once. Around 0.09% of the sample comes from the top ten. Material for sequencing was CD4+ T cells from PBMCs. Receptors originate from a human donor with multiple sclerosis.

This chain joins TRBV30 and TRBJ1-2; 7 bases agree with TRBD1. The trim removed 2 bases at V and 8 bases at J, leaving 5 bases unmatched. Germline CDR1 reads GTSNPN; CDR2 reads SVGIG (reference sequence). This CDR3 is 12 amino acids long. Written as DNA, the CDR3 is TGTGCCTGGAGTCGACAGGGCGGCGGCTACACCTTC. As protein: CAWSRQGGGYTF.

The V gene is TRBV30, the J gene TRBJ1-1; D call uncertain. V was shortened by 8 bases and J by 6 bases, with 13 bases between the two germline ends. The CDR3 totals 11 residues. The germline gives CDR1 GTSNPN, CDR2 SVGIG (reference sequence). Written as DNA, the CDR3 is TGTGCCCGGGCCGCACAGTCTGAAGCTTTCTTT. The encoded protein is CARAAQSEAFF.

This chain connects TRBV29-1 to TRBJ2-1; 8 bases are shared with TRBD1. The germline V gene encodes CDR1 SQVTM and CDR2 ANQGSEA. J lost 3 bases, V lost 7 bases, and 8 bases had no gene match. This CDR3 contains 14 residues. This CDR3 reads CSDLGQVYYNEQFF. CDR3 DNA: TGCAGCGACTTGGGACAGGTTTACTACAATGAGCAGTTCTTC.

This clonotype was seen once. The DNA of the CDR3 is TGTGCCAGCAGCCAACGGGGGGGGAGAGAGGACGAGCAGTACTTC. Its translation is CASSQRGGREDEQYF. The chain links TRBV3-1 to TRBJ2-7; TRBD2 matches at 8 bases. CDR1 LGHDT and CDR2 YNNKEL come from the germline V gene (reference sequence). The J segment lost 5 bases and the V segment lost 2 bases, leaving 8 bases of the junction unmatched. There are 15 residues in the CDR3.

This clonotype was seen only once. The rearrangement joins TRBV4-3 to TRBJ2-7, with 9 bases identical to TRBD1. Trimming at V came to 0 bases and at J to 3 bases, leaving 6 bases not matched to a gene. The CDR3 contains 16 residues. Germline V gene sequence: CDR1 LGHNA, CDR2 YSLEER. The CDR3: CASSQDSGTGFYEQYF. CDR3 DNA sequence: TGCGCCAGCAGCCAAGATTCCGGGACAGGGTTCTACGAGCAGTACTTC.

J is TRBJ1-1 and V is TRBV18; 8 bases are a match to TRBD1. With V trimmed by 2 bases and J by 1 base, 6 bases remained unmatched. The CDR3 extends over 16 amino acids. The germline gives CDR1 KGHSH, CDR2 LQKENI. Written as DNA, the CDR3 is TGTGCCAGCTCACCATCAGGGGGCTTAAGGAACACTGAAGCTTTCTTT. Translating it yields CASSPSGGLRNTEAFF.

This clonotype showed up just once. CDR3 in amino acids: CSARDESWDRGSSAFYNEQFF. In nucleotides, the CDR3 is TGCAGTGCTAGAGATGAAAGTTGGGACAGGGGGTCATCAGCCTTTTACAATGAGCAGTTCTTC. The rearrangement uses TRBV20-1 and TRBJ2-1; 11 nucleotides agree with TRBD1. Looked up from germline, CDR1 is DFQATT and CDR2 is SNEGSKA (reference sequence). Trimming took 0 bases from V and 4 from J; bases not matched to a gene: 20. The CDR3 loop spans 21 amino acids.

The rearrangement links TRBV27 to TRBJ1-2, with a weak D call TRBD1 (5 bases). V was cut by 2 bases and J by 7 bases, with 8 bases left in between. The CDR3 is 12 amino acids. Germline V gene lookup returns CDR1 MNHEY and CDR2 SMNVEV (reference sequence). CDR3 amino acids: CASSLRGLGYTF. CDR3 nucleotide sequence: TGTGCCAGCAGTTTACGGGGCCTTGGCTACACCTTC.

This clonotype was observed once. The DNA for the CDR3 is TGTGCCAGCAGTGATCCGACCCTAGGGGGGGACTATGGCTACACCTTC. This sequence encodes CASSDPTLGGDYGYTF. The genes are TRBV25-1 and TRBJ1-2, with D possibly being TRBD1 (6 bases). The ends were cut back, 3 bases at V and 3 bases at J, with 17 bases in the middle. The CDR3 consists of 16 residues. Germline values: CDR1 MGHDK, CDR2 SYGVNS.